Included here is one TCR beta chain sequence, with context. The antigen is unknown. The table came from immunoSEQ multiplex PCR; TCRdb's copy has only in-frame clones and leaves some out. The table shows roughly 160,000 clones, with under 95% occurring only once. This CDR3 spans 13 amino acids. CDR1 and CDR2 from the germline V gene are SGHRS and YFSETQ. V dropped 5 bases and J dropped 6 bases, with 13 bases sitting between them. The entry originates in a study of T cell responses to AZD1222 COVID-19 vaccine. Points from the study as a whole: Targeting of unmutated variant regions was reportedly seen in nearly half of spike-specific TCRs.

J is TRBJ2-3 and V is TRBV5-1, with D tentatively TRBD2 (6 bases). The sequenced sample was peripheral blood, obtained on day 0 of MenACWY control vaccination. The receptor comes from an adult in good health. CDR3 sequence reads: CASRGPGEDTQYF. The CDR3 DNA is TGCGCCAGCAGAGGTCCGGGGGAGGATACGCAGTATTTT.